The source of this T cell receptor (beta chain) is a study of lymphopenia after photon versus proton radiotherapy. Whole-study results and caveats: Post-nadir diversity loss with photons came from oligoclonal expansion, particularly CD8+ Temra cells. Relative stability marked proton patients; photon patients lost diversity and naive cells.

The CDR3 runs to 15 residues. Germline V gene lookup returns CDR1 MDHEN and CDR2 SYDVKM. V shed 5 bases and J shed 8 bases, with 18 bases lying between them. About this clone: As yet, its antigen is unknown.

Sequencing was performed with immunoSEQ multiplex PCR; in TCRdb, only in-frame clones are kept and a portion is missing. This sample has tens of thousands of clones, with approximately 91% found just once. This receptor was taken from a woman aged 70-85 years with pancreatic cancer. The J gene is TRBJ1-4, the V gene TRBV28; no definite D call. This specimen consisted of peripheral blood, obtained from a patient treated with photon-based radiotherapy. The CDR3 coding sequence is TGTGCCAGCAGTCCAACTTATCTCGGAACCGAAAAACTGTTTTTT. Encoded protein: CASSPTYLGTEKLFF.